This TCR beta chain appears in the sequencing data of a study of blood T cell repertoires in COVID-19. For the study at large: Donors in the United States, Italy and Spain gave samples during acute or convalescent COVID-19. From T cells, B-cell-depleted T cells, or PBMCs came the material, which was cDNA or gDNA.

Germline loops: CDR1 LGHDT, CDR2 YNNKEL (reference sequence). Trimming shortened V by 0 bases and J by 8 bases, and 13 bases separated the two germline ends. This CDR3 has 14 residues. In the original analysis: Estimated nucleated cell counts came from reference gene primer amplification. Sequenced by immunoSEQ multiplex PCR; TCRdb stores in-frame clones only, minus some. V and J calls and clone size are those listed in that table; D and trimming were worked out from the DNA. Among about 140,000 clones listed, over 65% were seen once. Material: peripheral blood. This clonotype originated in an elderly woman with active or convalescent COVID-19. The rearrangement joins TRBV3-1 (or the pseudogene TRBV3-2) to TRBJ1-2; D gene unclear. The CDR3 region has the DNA TGTGCCAGCAGCCAAGATTGGGCCGGGAAGGGCTACACCTTC. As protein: CASSQDWAGKGYTF.